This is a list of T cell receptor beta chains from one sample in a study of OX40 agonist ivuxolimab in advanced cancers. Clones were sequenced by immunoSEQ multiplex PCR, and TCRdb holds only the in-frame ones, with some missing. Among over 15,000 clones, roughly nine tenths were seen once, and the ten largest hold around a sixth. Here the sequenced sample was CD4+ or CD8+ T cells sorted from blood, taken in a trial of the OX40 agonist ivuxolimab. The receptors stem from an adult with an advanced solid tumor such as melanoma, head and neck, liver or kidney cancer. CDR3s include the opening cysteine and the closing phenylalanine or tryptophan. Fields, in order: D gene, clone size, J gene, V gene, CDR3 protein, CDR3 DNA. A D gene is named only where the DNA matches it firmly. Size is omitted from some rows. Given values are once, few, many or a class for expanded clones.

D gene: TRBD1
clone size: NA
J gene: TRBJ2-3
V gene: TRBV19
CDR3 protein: CASSRQGAWDTQYF
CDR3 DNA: TGTGCCAGTAGTCGACAGGGGGCTTGGGATACGCAGTATTTT

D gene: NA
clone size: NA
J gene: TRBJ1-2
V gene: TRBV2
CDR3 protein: CASSDGGRGYTF
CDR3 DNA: TGTGCCAGCAGTGATGGGGGGCGCGGCTACACCTTC

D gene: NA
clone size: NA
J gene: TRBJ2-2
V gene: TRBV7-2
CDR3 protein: CASSFGGTGELFF
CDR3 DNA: TGTGCCAGCAGCTTTGGGGGAACCGGGGAGCTGTTTTTT

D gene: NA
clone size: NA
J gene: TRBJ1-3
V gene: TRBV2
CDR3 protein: CASSSGTAGNTIYF
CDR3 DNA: TGTGCCAGCAGTTCCGGGACGGCTGGAAACACCATATATTTT

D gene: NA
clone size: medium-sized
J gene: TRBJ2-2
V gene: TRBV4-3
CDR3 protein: CASSLVQGGGELFF
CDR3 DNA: TGCGCCAGCAGCCTCGTACAGGGAGGCGGGGAGCTGTTTTTT

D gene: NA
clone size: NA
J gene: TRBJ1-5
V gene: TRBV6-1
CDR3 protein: CASSEGIGIQPQHF
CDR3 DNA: TGTGCCAGCAGTGAAGGAATAGGTATTCAGCCCCAGCATTTT

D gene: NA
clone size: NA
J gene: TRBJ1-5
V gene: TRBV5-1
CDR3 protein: CASSLGGVDQPQHF
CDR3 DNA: TGCGCCAGCAGCTTGGGAGGGGTAGATCAGCCCCAGCATTTT

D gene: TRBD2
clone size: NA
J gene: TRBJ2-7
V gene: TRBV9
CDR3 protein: CASSALAGGPHEQYF
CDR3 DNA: TGTGCCAGCAGCGCGCTAGCGGGAGGGCCCCACGAGCAGTACTTC

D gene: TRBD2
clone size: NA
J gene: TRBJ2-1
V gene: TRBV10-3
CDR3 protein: CAISDTTSADEQFF
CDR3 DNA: TGTGCCATCAGTGATACGACTAGCGCCGATGAGCAGTTCTTC

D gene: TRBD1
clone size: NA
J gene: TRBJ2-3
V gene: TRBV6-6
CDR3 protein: CASSYDRGAGDTQYF
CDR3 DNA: TGTGCCAGCAGTTACGACAGGGGGGCTGGTGATACGCAGTATTTT

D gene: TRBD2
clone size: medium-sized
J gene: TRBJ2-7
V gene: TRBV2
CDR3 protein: CAALTSAEQYF
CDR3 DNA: TGTGCCGCATTAACTAGCGCCGAGCAGTACTTC

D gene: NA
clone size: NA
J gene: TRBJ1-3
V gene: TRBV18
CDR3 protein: CASRGSGNSGNTIYF
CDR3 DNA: TGTGCCAGCCGAGGGTCAGGAAACTCTGGAAACACCATATATTTT

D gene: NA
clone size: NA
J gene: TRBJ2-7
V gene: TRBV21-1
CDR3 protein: CASRPRDTSYEQYF
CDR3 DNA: TGTGCCAGCCGCCCCCGGGACACGTCTTACGAGCAGTACTTC

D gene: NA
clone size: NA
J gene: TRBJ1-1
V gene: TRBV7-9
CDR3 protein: CASSPAFYGTEAFF
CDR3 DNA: TGTGCCAGCAGCCCGGCTTTCTACGGCACTGAAGCTTTCTTT

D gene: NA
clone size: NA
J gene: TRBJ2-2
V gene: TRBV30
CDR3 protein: CAWRPGQGGAGDTGELFF
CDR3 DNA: TGTGCCTGGAGGCCAGGACAGGGAGGAGCGGGAGACACCGGGGAGCTGTTTTTT

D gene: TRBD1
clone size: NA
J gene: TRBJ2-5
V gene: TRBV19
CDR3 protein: CASSQRTGGSKTQYF
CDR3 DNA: TGTGCCAGTAGTCAAAGGACAGGGGGCTCGAAGACCCAGTACTTC

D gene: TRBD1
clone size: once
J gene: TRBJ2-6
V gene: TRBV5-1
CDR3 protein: CASSTGVTGANVLTF
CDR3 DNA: TGCGCCAGCAGCACAGGGGTAACTGGGGCCAACGTCCTGACTTTC

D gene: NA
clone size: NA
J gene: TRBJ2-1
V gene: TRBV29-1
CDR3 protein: CSVEGGVGSSYEQFF
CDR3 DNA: TGCAGCGTTGAAGGAGGAGTAGGGAGTTCATATGAGCAGTTCTTC

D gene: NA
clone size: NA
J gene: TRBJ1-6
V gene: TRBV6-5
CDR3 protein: CASSYTDGAAPLHF
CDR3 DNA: TGTGCCAGCAGTTACACGGACGGAGCGGCACCCCTCCACTTT

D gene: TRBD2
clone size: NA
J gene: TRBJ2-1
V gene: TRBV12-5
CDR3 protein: CASGAGLAGLNEQFF
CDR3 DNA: TGTGCTAGTGGGGCGGGACTAGCGGGCCTCAATGAGCAGTTCTTC

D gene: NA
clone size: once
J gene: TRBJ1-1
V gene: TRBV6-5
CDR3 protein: CASSPTGIGNTEAFF
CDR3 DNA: TGTGCCAGCAGTCCTACAGGGATTGGGAACACTGAAGCTTTCTTT

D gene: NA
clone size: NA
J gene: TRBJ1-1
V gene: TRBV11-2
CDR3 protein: CASSVDTNTEAFF
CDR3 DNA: TGTGCCAGCAGCGTGGACACGAACACTGAAGCTTTCTTT

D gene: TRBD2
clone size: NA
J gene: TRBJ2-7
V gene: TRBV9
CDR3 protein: CASSVDGTSGEQYF
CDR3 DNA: TGTGCCAGCAGCGTAGACGGGACTAGTGGTGAGCAGTACTTC

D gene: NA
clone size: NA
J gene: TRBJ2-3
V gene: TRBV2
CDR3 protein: CASSRKALSHTDTQYF
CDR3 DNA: TGTGCCAGCAGTCGAAAGGCCCTTTCCCACACAGATACGCAGTATTTT

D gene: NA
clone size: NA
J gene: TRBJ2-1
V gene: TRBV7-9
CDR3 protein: CASSLRGVDEQFF
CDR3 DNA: TGTGCCAGCAGCTTAAGGGGAGTGGATGAGCAGTTCTTC

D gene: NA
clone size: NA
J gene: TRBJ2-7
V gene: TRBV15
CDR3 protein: CATSRGQDDEQYF
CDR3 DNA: TGTGCCACCAGCAGAGGCCAGGATGACGAGCAGTACTTC